These 14 T cell receptor beta chains were sequenced from one sample in a study of CXCR3-negative and CXCR3-positive naive CD8 T cells. No antigen has been assigned to these receptors. TRB cDNA was prepared as libraries by UMI-labeled 5' RACE. TCRdb reprocessed the 5' RACE reads and reports one entry per CDR3 protein, with no DNA. The sample yields fewer than 90,000 distinct CDR3 sequences, of which the top ten take up 0.53%. Study-level results: Compared with CXCR3-negative naive cells, CXCR3-positive naive cells showed more hydrophobic TRB CDR3s.

Sequenced sample: naive CXCR3+ CD8+ T cells from blood. The sample's subset: CD45RO-CCR7+CD27+CD95- naive CD8+ T cells expressing CXCR3 (TNR3+). The receptor source for this set is a human donor in good health. Some clones in this sample may be carry-over from other donors' samples.

The V and J genes are TRBV6-4 and TRBJ2-2; the D call of TRBD1 rests on TCRdb alone, since no DNA is present to check it. This CDR3 is built from 14 residues. The germline V gene encodes CDR1 MRHNA and CDR2 SNTAGT. The CDR3: CASPLRGNTGELFF.

The CDR3 loop reads CASSLGALTGELFF. The rearrangement uses TRBV28 and TRBJ2-2; TCRdb proposes TRBD1, but this gene call is untestable without DNA. The CDR3 contains 14 residues. In germline, CDR1 is MDHEN, CDR2 SYDVKM. The full variable domain, rest sourced from reference TRBV28 and TRBJ2-2, is DVKVTQSSRYLVKRTGEKVFLECVQDMDHENMFWYRQDPGLGLRLIYFSYDVKMKEKGDIPEGYSVSREKKERFSLILESASTNQTSMYLCASSLGALTGELFFGEGSRLTVL.

The genes are TRBV15 and TRBJ2-3; TCRdb gives TRBD2 as the D gene, but with no DNA this cannot be confirmed. Looked up from germline, CDR1 is LNHNV and CDR2 is YYDKDF (reference sequence). This CDR3 has 15 amino acids. CDR3 in amino acids: CATSSRLAGADTQYF.

J is TRBJ1-1 and V is TRBV9; TCRdb's D gene call, TRBD1, goes unchecked for lack of DNA. This CDR3 is 16 amino acids long. Germline V gene lookup returns CDR1 SGDLS and CDR2 YYNGEE. CDR3 loop: CASSDHRARMNTEAFF.

The rearrangement uses TRBV28 and TRBJ1-4. Germline V gives CDR1 MDHEN, CDR2 SYDVKM. The CDR3 contains 14 residues. The CDR3 protein is CATARAALNEKLFF.

The chain employs TRBV13 and TRBJ2-1. In germline, CDR1 is PRHDT, CDR2 FYEKMQ (reference sequence). The CDR3 is 12 amino acids. CDR3 amino acids: CASSSFPNEQFF.

The chain combines TRBV6-5 with TRBJ2-3. The CDR3 is 15 amino acids. CDR1 and CDR2 (germline): MNHEY, SVGAGI. The CDR3 is CASSYYQDLTDTQYF.

This rearrangement joins TRBV19 to TRBJ2-7; the TCRdb D gene call, TRBD1, has no DNA to confirm it. The length of the CDR3 is 13 residues. Looked up from germline, CDR1 is LNHDA and CDR2 is SQIVND (reference sequence). The CDR3 loop is CASAPGVTYEQYF.

The V and J genes are TRBV7-9 and TRBJ1-3. Germline V CDR1 and CDR2: SEHNR, FQNEAQ (reference sequence). The CDR3 length is 13 residues. The CDR3: CASSLLNRPEAYF.

V and J are TRBV28 and TRBJ2-3; TCRdb names TRBD2, which stays unverified in the absence of DNA. Germline V gives CDR1 MDHEN, CDR2 SYDVKM. The CDR3 spans 15 residues. The CDR3 spells CASSSGLSSTDTQYF.

J is TRBJ1-2 and V is TRBV12-3 or TRBV12-4; TCRdb indicates TRBD1, and absent DNA this call remains unverified. CDR3 length: 12 amino acids. CDR3 loop: CASSYDRVENTF.

V gene TRBV20-1 combines with J gene TRBJ2-7; TCRdb outputs TRBD1, but without DNA this stays unchecked. CDR1 is DFQATT, CDR2 SNEGSKA, per germline (reference sequence). The CDR3 spans 15 residues. The CDR3 is CSPSGQRKNPYEQYF.

CDR3: CASSEGTSDFYEQYF. The chain is built from TRBV19 and TRBJ2-7; TCRdb's D call of TRBD2 is untestable without DNA. Germline lookup yields CDR1 LNHDA and CDR2 SQIVND (reference sequence). This CDR3 has 15 residues.

The rearrangement uses TRBV11-2 and TRBJ1-1. The germline V gene has CDR1 SGHAT and CDR2 FQNNGV. There are 13 residues in the CDR3. CDR3 sequence: CASSPGDFTEAFF.